These 23 T cell receptor beta chains share one sample of origin, sequenced in a study of OX40 agonist ivuxolimab in advanced cancers. Using immunoSEQ multiplex PCR, the repertoire was profiled, and TCRdb retains in-frame clones only, with some absent. The sample has about 80,000 clones, over 90% seen once. The source was CD4+ or CD8+ T cells sorted from blood, collected in a trial of the OX40 agonist ivuxolimab. All receptors derive from an adult with an advanced solid tumor such as melanoma, head and neck, liver or kidney cancer.

The rearrangement joins TRBV11-2 to TRBJ2-4; a possible D gene is TRBD2 (5 bases). Looked up from germline, CDR1 is SGHAT and CDR2 is FQNNGV. CDR3 size: 14 residues. Trimming left V 5 bases short and J 1 base short, with 9 bases between. The DNA for the CDR3 is TGTGCCAGCAGCCCCTCGGGGGCCAAAAACATTCAGTACTTC. This encodes CASSPSGAKNIQYF.

The V and J genes are TRBV14 and TRBJ2-3; TRBD2 matches at 9 bases. There are 15 residues in the CDR3. Germline V gene lookup returns CDR1 SGHDN and CDR2 FVKESK. The V segment lost 4 bases and the J segment 4 bases; nucleotides outside the gene matches: 6. CDR3 nucleotide sequence: TGTGCCAGCAGCCTTTCGGGACTAGCACCAGATACGCAGTATTTT. Translated: CASSLSGLAPDTQYF. Full variable domain (outside the CDR3, taken from reference TRBV14 and TRBJ2-3): EAGVTQFPSHSVIEKGQTVTLRCDPISGHDNLYWYRRVMGKEIKFLLHFVKESKQDESGMPNNRFLAERTGGTYSTLKVQPAELEDSGVYFCASSLSGLAPDTQYFGPGTRLTVL.

The V call is TRBV10-1, the J call TRBJ1-2; 7 bases align to TRBD1. The CDR3 spans 13 residues. Trimming cost V 6 bases and J 2 bases; bases outside gene matches: 3. Germline CDR1 is WNHNN and CDR2 is SYGVQD (reference sequence). CDR3 bases: TGCGCCAGCAGCTCGGGACAGAACTATGGCTACACCTTC. Its protein product is CASSSGQNYGYTF.

V usage is TRBV7-9 and J usage is TRBJ1-1; D possibly corresponds to TRBD1 (5 bases). The germline V gene encodes CDR1 SEHNR and CDR2 FQNEAQ (reference sequence). The CDR3 consists of 14 residues. Trimming pared 1 base from V and 5 bases from J, leaving 11 bases between. CDR3 amino acids: CASSLDGGPTEAFF. In nucleotides, the CDR3 is TGTGCCAGCAGCTTAGATGGGGGTCCGACTGAAGCTTTCTTT.

This chain links TRBV5-6 with TRBJ1-2; 7 bases agree with TRBD1. The V segment lost 2 bases and the J segment 7 bases; nucleotides outside the gene matches: 5. The CDR3 length is 13 residues. The germline gives CDR1 SGHDT, CDR2 YYEEEE. Here the CDR3 reads CASSLQGMVGYTF. The CDR3 DNA reads as TGTGCCAGCAGCTTACAGGGGATGGTTGGCTACACCTTC. The entire variable domain, with the rest obtained from reference TRBV5-6 and TRBJ1-2, is as follows: DAGVTQSPTHLIKTRGQQVTLRCSPKSGHDTVSWYQQALGQGPQFIFQYYEEEERQRGNFPDRFSGHQFPNYSSELNVNALLLGDSALYLCASSLQGMVGYTFGSGTRLTVV.

This chain joins TRBV5-6 and TRBJ1-4, with 8 bases fitting TRBD1. Germline loops: CDR1 SGHDT, CDR2 YYEEEE. With 1 base clipped from V and 0 bases from J, the junction kept 2 bases outside the gene matches. This CDR3 is 16 amino acids long. CDR3 DNA sequence: TGTGCCAGCAGCTTGAGGACAGGGCCAACTAATGAAAAACTGTTTTTT. Its protein product is CASSLRTGPTNEKLFF.

V usage is TRBV4-2 and J usage is TRBJ1-6; no clear D. The ends were cut back, 1 base at V and 5 bases at J, with 6 bases in the middle. CDR1 and CDR2 (germline): LGHNA, YNFKEQ. The CDR3 is 14 amino acids. CDR3 sequence: CASSQGEHNSPLHF. The CDR3 DNA is TGTGCCAGCAGCCAAGGGGAGCATAATTCACCCCTCCACTTT.

This rearrangement joins TRBV30 to TRBJ1-4; possible D gene TRBD1, 6 bases. The CDR3 spans 15 residues. The V gene lost 6 bases and the J gene lost 6 bases, with 20 bases spanning the gap. Per germline, CDR1 GTSNPN and CDR2 SVGIG (reference sequence). The chain's CDR3 is CACPGTRGRDEKLFF. The CDR3 bases are TGTGCCTGTCCCGGGACAAGGGGACGAGATGAAAAACTGTTTTTT. The full variable domain, with the rest looked up from reference TRBV30 and TRBJ1-4, is SQTIHQWPATLVQPVGSPLSLECTVEGTSNPNLYWYRQAAGRGLQLLFYSVGIGQISSEVPQNLSASRPQDRQFILSSKKLLLSDSGFYLCACPGTRGRDEKLFFGSGTQLSVL.

Written as DNA, the CDR3 is TGTGCCAGCAGTTCCGGGACTAGCCGGGAGCAGTTCTTC. Translated, it gives CASSSGTSREQFF. This chain links TRBV6-6 with TRBJ2-1; the match to TRBD2 covers 9 bases. V trimming: 4 bases; J trimming: 10 bases; junction bases outside the gene matches: 5. CDR3 size: 13 residues. CDR1 is MNHNY, CDR2 SVGAGI, per germline (reference sequence).

The chain joins TRBV2 to TRBJ1-4, with D possibly matching TRBD1 (6 bases). Germline V gives CDR1 SNHLY, CDR2 FYNNEI. V lost 3 bases and J 7 bases, leaving 12 bases between the germline ends. The CDR3 extends over 14 amino acids. The CDR3: CASSDQGISEKLFF. The CDR3 coding sequence is TGTGCCAGCAGTGATCAGGGGATAAGTGAAAAACTGTTTTTT.

The V gene is TRBV11-3, the J gene TRBJ2-3; D tentatively reads TRBD1 or TRBD2 (6 bases each). The CDR3 totals 16 residues. Germline CDR1 is SGHNT and CDR2 is YENEEA. The V end lost 1 base, the J end lost 6 bases, and 17 bases lay between the germline ends. Here the CDR3 DNA reads TGTGCCAGCAGCTTAGGAAGGGGGGCTAGCGTCGATACGCAGTATTTT. Translating gives CASSLGRGASVDTQYF.

The V call is TRBV19, the J call TRBJ2-2; D gene unclear. The CDR3 sequence is 15 residues long. The germline V and J ends were trimmed by 5 bases and 5 bases, with 15 bases remaining between them. The germline V gene has CDR1 LNHDA and CDR2 SQIVND (reference sequence). CDR3 sequence: CASSLRPRQTGELFF. Here the CDR3 DNA reads TGTGCCAGTAGTCTCCGCCCACGGCAGACCGGGGAGCTGTTTTTT.

V gene TRBV11-2 combines with J gene TRBJ2-6; possible D gene TRBD2, 5 bases. This CDR3 region has 17 residues. The germline V and J ends were trimmed by 2 bases and 2 bases, with 13 bases remaining between them. The germline V gene has CDR1 SGHAT and CDR2 FQNNGV. CDR3 DNA: TGTGCCAGCAGCTTACGAGGGCTGCAGGCTGGGGCCAACGTCCTGACTTTC. Protein sequence: CASSLRGLQAGANVLTF. Full variable domain (remainder filled in from reference TRBV11-2 and TRBJ2-6): EAGVAQSPRYKIIEKRQSVAFWCNPISGHATLYWYQQILGQGPKLLIQFQNNGVVDDSQLPKDRFSAERLKGVDSTLKIQPAKLEDSAVYLCASSLRGLQAGANVLTFGAGSRLTVL.

The chain is built from TRBV14 and TRBJ1-6; D gene ambiguous. This CDR3 has 15 residues. Between the trimmed V and J ends, which lost 4 bases and 1 base, there was a span of 8 bases. The germline CDR1 and CDR2 sequences are SGHDN and FVKESK. The CDR3 nucleotides are TGTGCCAGCAGCCCCCCCGGGTCCTATAATTCACCCCTCCACTTT. Amino acid sequence: CASSPPGSYNSPLHF.

V and J are TRBV11-2 and TRBJ2-2; TRBD1 is a possible D gene (6 bases). The CDR3 extends over 15 amino acids. V was clipped by 0 bases and J by 5 bases, with 10 bases between them. The germline V gene encodes CDR1 SGHAT and CDR2 FQNNGV. CDR3 protein: CASSLEGHWTGELFF. The CDR3, as DNA: TGTGCCAGCAGCTTAGAGGGACATTGGACCGGGGAGCTGTTTTTT.

This chain uses TRBV28 with TRBJ2-7; D gene unclear. V shed 8 bases and J shed 0 bases, with 11 bases lying between them. The CDR3 contains 13 residues. Germline CDR1 and CDR2: MDHEN and SYDVKM. The CDR3 nucleotides are TGTGCCAGCCGCTTCCTCTCCTCCTACGAGCAGTACTTC. Protein: CASRFLSSYEQYF.

This rearrangement joins TRBV7-2 to TRBJ2-2; D is perhaps TRBD1 (6 bases). Germline CDR1 reads SGHTA; CDR2 reads FQGNSA. The V and J ends lost 4 bases and 1 base respectively, with 10 bases between them. This CDR3 contains 15 residues. CDR3 in DNA: TGTGCCAGCAGCTCTCCGGGACAGAACACCGGGGAGCTGTTTTTT. Translating gives CASSSPGQNTGELFF. The full variable domain, in which reference TRBV7-2 and TRBJ2-2 provide the parts outside the CDR3, is GAGVSQSPSNKVTEKGKDVELRCDPISGHTALYWYRQSLGQGLEFLIYFQGNSAPDKSGLPSDRFSAERTGGSVSTLTIQRTQQEDSAVYLCASSSPGQNTGELFFGEGSRLTVL.

The V gene is TRBV7-3, the J gene TRBJ2-2; 12 nucleotides align to TRBD2. The V segment lost 5 bases and the J segment 6 bases; nucleotides outside the gene matches: 10. CDR3 size: 17 residues. Germline V CDR1 and CDR2: SGHTA, FQGTGA. DNA for the CDR3: TGTGCCAGCAGCCCCGGGGGGCTAGCGGGGGGGCCCGGGGAGCTGTTTTTT. Its translation: CASSPGGLAGGPGELFF.

The chain recombines TRBV2 with TRBJ2-7; TRBD1 or TRBD2 may be the D gene (6 bases each). The germline V gene encodes CDR1 SNHLY and CDR2 FYNNEI. Trimming stripped 1 base from V and 2 bases from J, with 18 bases between. The CDR3 length is 17 residues. CDR3 protein: CASSEVRGTTVTYEQYF. Written as DNA, the CDR3 is TGTGCCAGCAGTGAAGTCCGGGGGACAACGGTCACCTACGAGCAGTACTTC.

The chain joins TRBV4-1 to TRBJ1-1; 7 nucleotides match TRBD1. The V gene's germline CDR1 is MGHRA and CDR2 YSYEKL. This CDR3 is built from 15 residues. Unmatched junction bases numbered 12, after V lost 5 bases and J lost 6 bases. The CDR3 DNA reads TGCGCCAGCAGCACCCAAACAAGACAGGGTCCTGAAGCTTTCTTT. Translated: CASSTQTRQGPEAFF.

The genes are TRBV28 and TRBJ2-3, with 12 positions matching TRBD1. The J segment lost 5 bases and the V segment lost 5 bases, leaving 11 bases of the junction unmatched. The CDR3 extends over 17 amino acids. The V gene's germline CDR1 is MDHEN and CDR2 SYDVKM. The CDR3 nucleotides read TGTGCCAGCAGTACCTACCCCGGGACAGGGGGCAAAGATACGCAGTATTTT. As protein: CASSTYPGTGGKDTQYF.

This sequence joins TRBV15 and TRBJ1-4; D gene uncertain. The CDR3 is made up of 16 amino acids. Trimming removed 0 bases at V and 0 bases at J, with 8 bases between. The germline CDR1 and CDR2 sequences are LNHNV and YYDKDF (reference sequence). The CDR3 DNA sequence: TGTGCCACCAGCAGAGACCTGACGGCAACTAATGAAAAACTGTTTTTT. It codes for CATSRDLTATNEKLFF.

The rearrangement joins TRBV6-9 to TRBJ2-7; D gene ambiguous. Germline CDR1 and CDR2: MNHGY and SVAAGI. The CDR3 totals 10 residues. Trimming stripped 5 bases from V and 3 bases from J, with 2 bases between. CDR3 residues: CASSRYEQYF. CDR3 DNA: TGTGCCAGCAGTCGCTACGAGCAGTACTTC.